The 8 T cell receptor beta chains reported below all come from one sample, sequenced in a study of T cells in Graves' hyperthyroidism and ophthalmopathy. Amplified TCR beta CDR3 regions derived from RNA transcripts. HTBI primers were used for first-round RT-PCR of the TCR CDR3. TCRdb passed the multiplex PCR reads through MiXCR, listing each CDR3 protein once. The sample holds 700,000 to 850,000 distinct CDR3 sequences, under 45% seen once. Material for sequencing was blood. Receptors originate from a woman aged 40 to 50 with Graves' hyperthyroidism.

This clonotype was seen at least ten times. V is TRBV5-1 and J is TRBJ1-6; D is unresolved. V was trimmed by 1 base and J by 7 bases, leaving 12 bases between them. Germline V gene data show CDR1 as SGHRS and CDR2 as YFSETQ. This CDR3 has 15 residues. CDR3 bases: TGCGCCAGCAGCTTGATTCCGGCGGGGAATTCACCCCTCCACTTT. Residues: CASSLIPAGNSPLHF.

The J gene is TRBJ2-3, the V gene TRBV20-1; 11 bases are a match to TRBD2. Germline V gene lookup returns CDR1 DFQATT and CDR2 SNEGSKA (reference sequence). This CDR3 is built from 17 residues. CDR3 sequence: CSARSLAGGMITDTQYF. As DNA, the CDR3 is TGCAGCGCAAGGAGTCTAGCGGGGGGAATGATCACAGATACGCAGTATTTT.

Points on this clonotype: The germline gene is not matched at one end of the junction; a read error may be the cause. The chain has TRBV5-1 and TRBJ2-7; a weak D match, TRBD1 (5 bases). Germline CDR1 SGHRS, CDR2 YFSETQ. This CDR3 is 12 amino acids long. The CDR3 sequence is CASRARSAEQYF. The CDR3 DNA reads TGTGCCAGCAGGGCTAGAAGTGCGGAGCAGTACTTC.

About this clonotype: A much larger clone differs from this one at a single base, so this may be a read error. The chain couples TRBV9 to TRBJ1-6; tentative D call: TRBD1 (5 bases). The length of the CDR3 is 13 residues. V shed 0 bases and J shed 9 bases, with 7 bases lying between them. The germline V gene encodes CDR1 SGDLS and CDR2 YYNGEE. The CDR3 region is CASSVEGSSPLHF. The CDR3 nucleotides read TGTGCCAGCAGCGTAGAGGGGAGTTCACCCCTCCACTTT.

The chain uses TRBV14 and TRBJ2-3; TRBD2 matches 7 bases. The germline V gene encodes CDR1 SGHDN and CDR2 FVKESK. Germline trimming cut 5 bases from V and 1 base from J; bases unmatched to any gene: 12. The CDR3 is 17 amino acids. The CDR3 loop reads CASSFIPQLAGTDTQYF. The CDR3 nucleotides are TGTGCCAGCAGCTTTATCCCCCAGCTAGCGGGCACAGATACGCAGTATTTT.

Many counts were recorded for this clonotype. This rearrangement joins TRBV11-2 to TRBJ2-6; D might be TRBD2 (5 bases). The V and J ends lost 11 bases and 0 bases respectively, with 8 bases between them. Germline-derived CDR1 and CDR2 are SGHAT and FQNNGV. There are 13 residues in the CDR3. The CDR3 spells CAGRGSGANVLTF. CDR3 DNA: TGTGCCGGCCGGGGCTCTGGGGCCAACGTCCTGACTTTC.

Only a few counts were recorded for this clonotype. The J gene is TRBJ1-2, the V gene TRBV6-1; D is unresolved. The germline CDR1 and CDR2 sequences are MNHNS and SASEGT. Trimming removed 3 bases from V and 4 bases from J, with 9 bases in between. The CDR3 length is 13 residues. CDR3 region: CASSDRPFYGYTF. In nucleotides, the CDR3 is TGTGCCAGCAGTGACCGGCCTTTCTATGGCTACACCTTC.

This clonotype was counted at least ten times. This CDR3 reads CASSLSPHGKNTEAFF. The CDR3 coding sequence is TGTGCCAGCAGCTTAAGTCCCCACGGGAAGAACACTGAAGCTTTCTTT. This rearrangement joins TRBV7-9 to TRBJ1-1, with D unresolved. The CDR3 spans 16 residues. Trimming stripped 2 bases from V and 1 base from J, with 14 bases between. Germline V gene data show CDR1 as SEHNR and CDR2 as FQNEAQ (reference sequence).